This TCR beta chain derives from a study of cytomegalovirus exposure and HLA in healthy donors. Study-wide results and limits: Researchers had no immune exposure information except CMV serostatus available.

V was cut by 6 bases and J by 2 bases, with 16 bases left in between. The CDR3 totals 15 residues. Germline values: CDR1 MNHEY, CDR2 SMNVEV (reference sequence). Amplification used 60 Vbeta primers and 13 Jbeta primers. Some clones are missing from TCRdb's copy, which holds only in-frame ones; the method was immunoSEQ multiplex PCR. Of about 150,000 clones in the sample, roughly 70% were seen once. This clone was observed a few times. The antigen remains undetermined. This chain links TRBV27 with TRBJ2-5; no definite D call. This sequence originates from a man in his thirties or forties in good health and CMV-seropositive. Sample: PBMCs. The CDR3 DNA reads TGTGCCAGCAGCCGTATTGGTTTGGAGCAAGAGACCCAGTACTTC. Translated, it gives CASSRIGLEQETQYF.